Detailed here is one T cell receptor beta chain. Data came from immunoSEQ multiplex PCR; TCRdb stores just in-frame clones and leaves some out. The data contain 650,000 to 800,000 clones, around 90% of them seen just once; the ten biggest clones take up 20% to 25%. This record comes from a study of shared clonotypes between healthy human individuals. CDR1 LNHDA and CDR2 SQIVND come from the germline V gene (reference sequence). V was pared by 6 bases and J by 3 bases, with 11 bases between. This CDR3 region has 14 residues. The naive CD8 population came from CD45RO-negative cells selected for CCR7, without terminally differentiated effector memory CD45RA+ cells.

The sequenced sample consisted of naive CD8+ T cells sorted from blood. This chain connects TRBV19 to TRBJ2-2, with D perhaps TRBD2 (6 bases). The sequence came from a man aged 25-45 years in good health. CDR3 protein: CASRWDWDTGELFF. For the CDR3, the DNA is TGTGCCAGTAGGTGGGACTGGGACACCGGGGAGCTGTTTTTT.